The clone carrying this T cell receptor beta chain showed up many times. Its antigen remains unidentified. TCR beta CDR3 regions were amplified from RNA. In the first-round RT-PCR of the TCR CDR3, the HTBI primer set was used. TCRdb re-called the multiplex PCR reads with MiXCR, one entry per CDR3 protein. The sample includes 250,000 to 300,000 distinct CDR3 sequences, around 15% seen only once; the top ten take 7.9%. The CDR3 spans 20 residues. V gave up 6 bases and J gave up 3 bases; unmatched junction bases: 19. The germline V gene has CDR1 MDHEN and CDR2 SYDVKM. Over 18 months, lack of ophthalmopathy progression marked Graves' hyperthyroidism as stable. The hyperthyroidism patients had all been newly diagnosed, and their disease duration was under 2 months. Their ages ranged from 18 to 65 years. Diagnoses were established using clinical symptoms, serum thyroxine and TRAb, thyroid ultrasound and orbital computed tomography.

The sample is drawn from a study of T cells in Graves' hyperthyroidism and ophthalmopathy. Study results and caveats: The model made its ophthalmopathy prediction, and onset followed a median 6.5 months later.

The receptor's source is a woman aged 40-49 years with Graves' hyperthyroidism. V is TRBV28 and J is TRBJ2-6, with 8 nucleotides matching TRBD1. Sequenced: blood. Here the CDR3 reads CASSTLVRGRDKFGANVLTF. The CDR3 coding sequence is TGTGCCAGCAGCACCCTGGTCAGGGGGCGCGATAAGTTTGGGGCCAACGTCCTGACTTTC.